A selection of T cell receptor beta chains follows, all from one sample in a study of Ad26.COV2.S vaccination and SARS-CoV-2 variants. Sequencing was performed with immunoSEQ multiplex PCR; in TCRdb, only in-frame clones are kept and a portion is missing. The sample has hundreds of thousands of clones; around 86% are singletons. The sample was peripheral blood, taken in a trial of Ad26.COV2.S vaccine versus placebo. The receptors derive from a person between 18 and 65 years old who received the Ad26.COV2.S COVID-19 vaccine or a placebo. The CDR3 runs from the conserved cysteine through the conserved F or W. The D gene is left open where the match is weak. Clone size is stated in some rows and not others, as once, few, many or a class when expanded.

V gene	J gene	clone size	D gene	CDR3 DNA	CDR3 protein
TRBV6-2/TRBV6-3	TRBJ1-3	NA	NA	TGTGCCAGCAGTTACCCACGGAAGACGACTGGAAACACCATATATTTT	CASSYPRKTTGNTIYF
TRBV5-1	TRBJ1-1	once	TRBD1	TGCGCCAGCAGCATTGGGACAGGGAGGGTCACTGAAGCTTTCTTT	CASSIGTGRVTEAFF
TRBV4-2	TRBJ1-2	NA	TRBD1	TGTGCCAGCAGCCCAGAGCGGGGACAGGGAGGCTTGGGGGTAGTGAATGGCTACACCTTC	CASSPERGQGGLGVVNGYTF
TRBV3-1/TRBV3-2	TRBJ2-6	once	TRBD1	TGTGCCAGCAGCCATATGGGACAGCCCTCTGGGGCCAACGTCCTGACTTTC	CASSHMGQPSGANVLTF
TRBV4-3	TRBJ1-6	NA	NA	TGCGCCAGCAGCCGGGACGGAAATTCACCCCTCCACTTT	CASSRDGNSPLHF
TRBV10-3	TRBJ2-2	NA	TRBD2	TGTGCCATCAGTTTTGGGACTAGCGGGGGCCCGGGAACCGGGGAGCTGTTTTTT	CAISFGTSGGPGTGELFF
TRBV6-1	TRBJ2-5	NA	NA	TGTGCCAGCAGTGCTCGCCAGACGCGAGGGAGTTATGAGACCCAGTACTTC	CASSARQTRGSYETQYF
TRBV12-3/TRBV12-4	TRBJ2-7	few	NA	TGTGCCAGCAGCCTAGGGCAGGGCCACGAGCAGTACTTC	CASSLGQGHEQYF
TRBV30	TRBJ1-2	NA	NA	TGTGCCTGGAGTCAAGACGCCCGTTCCTATGGCTACACCTTC	CAWSQDARSYGYTF
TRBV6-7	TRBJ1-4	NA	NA	TGTGCCAGCACGACACCGGCTAATGAAAAACTGTTTTTT	CASTTPANEKLFF
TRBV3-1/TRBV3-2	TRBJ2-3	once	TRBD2	TGTGCCAGCAGCCAAGGGAGCGGGGGGGCGGATACGCAGTATTTT	CASSQGSGGADTQYF